A single sample gave rise to the 23 T cell receptor beta chains below, sequenced in a study of T cells in Graves' hyperthyroidism and ophthalmopathy. The investigators amplified TCR beta CDR3 regions from RNA transcripts. The primer set for the first-round RT-PCR of the TCR CDR3 was HTBI. TCRdb used MiXCR to reprocess the multiplex PCR reads, holding one entry per CDR3 protein. The sample holds about 270,000 distinct CDR3 sequences, about 20% seen once. The sample comprised blood. All receptors derive from a man aged 25 to 40 with Graves' ophthalmopathy.

The V gene is TRBV20-1, the J gene TRBJ1-1; D remains ambiguous. Germline lookup yields CDR1 DFQATT and CDR2 SNEGSKA (reference sequence). The V end lost 3 bases, the J end lost 1 base, and 12 bases lay between the germline ends. The CDR3 totals 14 residues. CDR3 coding DNA: TGCAGTGCTAGGGGGAGGGTCTGGAACACTGAAGCTTTCTTT. Translating gives CSARGRVWNTEAFF.

This rearrangement joins TRBV11-3 to TRBJ2-3, with 9 bases aligning to TRBD1. Losses at the gene ends were 6 bases for V and 1 base for J; bases not matched to a gene: 8. The CDR3 is 16 residues long. Per the germline V gene, CDR1 is SGHNT and CDR2 is YENEEA. CDR3 in DNA: TGTGCCAGCAGGGGATCACAGGGGGCTGGCACAGATACGCAGTATTTT. Translated: CASRGSQGAGTDTQYF.

The genes are TRBV28 and TRBJ1-6, with D unresolved. The CDR3 is 16 amino acids. Germline CDR1 reads MDHEN; CDR2 reads SYDVKM. The germline V and J ends were trimmed by 4 bases and 0 bases, with 10 bases remaining between them. The CDR3 region has the DNA TGTGCCAGCAGTTCGACCGAGAGCTCCTATAATTCACCCCTCCACTTT. Translated: CASSSTESSYNSPLHF.

This chain joins TRBV7-9 and TRBJ1-4; D unresolved. V lost 3 bases and J 5 bases, leaving 7 bases between the germline ends. The germline V gene encodes CDR1 SEHNR and CDR2 FQNEAQ (reference sequence). The CDR3 spans 13 residues. The CDR3 nucleotides read TGTGCCAGCAGCTTCTTAGGGAATGAAAAACTGTTTTTT. Translating it yields CASSFLGNEKLFF.

The CDR3 coding sequence is TGTGCCAGTAGTATGATGGCTAGCGCCTCCTACGAGCAGTACTTC. As protein: CASSMMASASYEQYF. This chain uses TRBV19 with TRBJ2-7; TRBD2 might be the D (6 bases). Germline CDR1 and CDR2: LNHDA and SQIVND (reference sequence). Trimming took 3 bases from V and 0 from J, leaving 12 bases between them. CDR3 size: 15 residues. The variable domain in full, with the rest retrieved from reference TRBV19 and TRBJ2-7, is DGGITQSPKYLFRKEGQNVTLSCEQNLNHDAMYWYRQDPGQGLRLIYYSQIVNDFQKGDIAEGYSVSREKKESFPLTVTSAQKNPTAFYLCASSMMASASYEQYFGPGTRLTVT.

This clonotype appeared many times. This chain uses TRBV11-2 with TRBJ1-5; a possible D gene is TRBD1 (5 bases). This CDR3 is built from 13 residues. Trimming took 4 bases from V and 6 from J, leaving 10 bases between them. Per the germline V gene, CDR1 is SGHAT and CDR2 is FQNNGV. CDR3 sequence (DNA): TGTGCCAGCAGCTCAACCGGGGGTCAGCCCCAGCATTTT. Its translation: CASSSTGGQPQHF.

To note about this clonotype: A single base separates this from a much larger clone, so it may be a read error. This rearrangement joins TRBV9 to TRBJ2-1, with D uncertain. This CDR3 spans 13 amino acids. Germline loops: CDR1 SGDLS, CDR2 YYNGEE. Trimming took 1 base from V and 9 from J, leaving 11 bases between them. In DNA, the CDR3 is TGTGCCAGCAGCGTACATTCCGGCAGTGAGCAGTTCTTC. It yields the protein CASSVHSGSEQFF.

This clonotype was observed a few times. CDR3 amino acids: CASLTGGTEAFF. The CDR3 nucleotides are TGTGCCAGCCTCACCGGGGGCACTGAAGCTTTCTTT. The J gene is TRBJ1-1, the V gene TRBV7-9; D may be TRBD1 (5 bases). Germline-derived CDR1 and CDR2 are SEHNR and FQNEAQ (reference sequence). The length of the CDR3 is 12 residues. Trimming left V 8 bases short and J 4 bases short, with 11 bases between.

This clonotype has just a few counts. The J gene is TRBJ2-7, the V gene TRBV7-9; 10 positions match TRBD2. This CDR3 spans 18 amino acids. CDR1 and CDR2 (germline): SEHNR, FQNEAQ (reference sequence). Trimming at V came to 1 base and at J to 0 bases, leaving 9 bases not matched to a gene. The CDR3 DNA is TGTGCCAGCAGCTTAGGGGTAGCGGGAGGCACTTACTCCTACGAGCAGTACTTC. It yields the protein CASSLGVAGGTYSYEQYF.

The V call is TRBV6-1, the J call TRBJ2-7; 7 positions agree with TRBD1. Losses at the gene ends were 6 bases for V and 2 bases for J; bases not matched to a gene: 4. Germline V lookup: CDR1 MNHNS, CDR2 SASEGT. CDR3 length: 13 amino acids. The CDR3 region has the DNA TGTGCCAGCAGAAGGACAGGAGCCTACGAGCAGTACTTC. Translating gives CASRRTGAYEQYF.

This clonotype occurred many times. The chain recombines TRBV2 with TRBJ2-7; D remains unclear. The V end lost 2 bases, the J end lost 0 bases, and 8 bases lay between the germline ends. Germline CDR1 reads SNHLY; CDR2 reads FYNNEI. This CDR3 has 14 residues. Here the CDR3 DNA reads TGTGCCAGCAGTGAAACACTTTTCTCCTACGAGCAGTACTTC. Translating gives CASSETLFSYEQYF.

This clonotype was counted a few times. J is TRBJ2-1 and V is TRBV10-3; 8 positions agree with TRBD2. Looked up from germline, CDR1 is ENHRY and CDR2 is SYGVKD. The CDR3 consists of 16 residues. The ends lost 0 bases at V and 8 bases at J; junction bases unmatched: 9. The CDR3 is CAISESYKREWDEQFF. The CDR3, as DNA: TGTGCCATCAGTGAGTCGTATAAGCGGGAGTGGGATGAGCAGTTCTTC.

This clonotype was detected ten times or more. The chain's CDR3 is CASSSDGQGSPLHF. The CDR3 DNA reads TGCGCCAGCAGCTCGGACGGGCAAGGTTCACCCCTCCACTTT. V usage is TRBV5-1 and J usage is TRBJ1-6, with no clear D. This CDR3 contains 14 residues. Germline V CDR1 and CDR2: SGHRS, YFSETQ. V shed 3 bases and J shed 9 bases, with 13 bases lying between them.

There are many counts of this clonotype. The rearrangement joins TRBV2 to TRBJ1-1; 8 bases fit TRBD1. Germline values: CDR1 SNHLY, CDR2 FYNNEI. This CDR3 contains 16 residues. V was pared by 6 bases and J by 0 bases, with 9 bases of the junction left unmatched. The CDR3 nucleotides read TGTGCCAGCAGCCCAGGACAGGGACACATGAACACTGAAGCTTTCTTT. Translation gives CASSPGQGHMNTEAFF.

This clonotype has at least ten counts. This chain links TRBV12-3 or TRBV12-4 with TRBJ2-5, with 9 bases that match TRBD2. Trimming removed 3 bases from V and 10 bases from J; junction bases left unmatched: 6. CDR3 length: 13 residues. The CDR3 DNA sequence: TGTGCCAGCAGTTTTAATAGCGGGAGTGTCCAGTACTTC. As protein: CASSFNSGSVQYF.

The chain joins TRBV20-1 to TRBJ2-7; 15 bases are shared with TRBD2. The CDR3 has 15 amino acids. Germline CDR1 is DFQATT and CDR2 is SNEGSKA (reference sequence). With V trimmed by 2 bases and J by 6 bases, 5 bases remained unmatched. DNA for the CDR3: TGCAGTGCTAGACCCGGACTAGCGGGAGGGCCCGAGCAGTACTTC. It encodes CSARPGLAGGPEQYF.

A few counts support this clonotype. Being one base from a much bigger clone, this may be a read error. The chain has TRBV2 and TRBJ2-7; D may be TRBD1 (5 bases). Germline values: CDR1 SNHLY, CDR2 FYNNEI. Trimming stripped 10 bases from V and 3 bases from J, with 16 bases between. The CDR3 extends over 13 amino acids. Here the CDR3 reads CANKGAGLYEQYF. The CDR3 DNA is TGTGCCAACAAAGGGGCTGGGCTCTACGAGCAGTACTTC.

This clonotype was seen only a few times. The V call is TRBV20-1, the J call TRBJ2-2, with TRBD2 identical over 7 bases. V lost 6 bases to trimming and J lost 4 bases; unmatched junction nucleotides: 20. The CDR3 consists of 18 residues. Germline V lookup: CDR1 DFQATT, CDR2 SNEGSKA (reference sequence). This CDR3 reads CSAAMRGRVSRGTGELFF. The DNA for the CDR3 is TGCAGTGCGGCCATGCGCGGGAGAGTATCTAGGGGCACCGGGGAGCTGTTTTTT.

V usage is TRBV5-1 and J usage is TRBJ1-6; D gene unclear. Trimming shortened V by 3 bases and J by 7 bases, and 8 bases separated the two germline ends. The germline CDR1 and CDR2 sequences are SGHRS and YFSETQ. CDR3 length: 13 residues. The CDR3, as DNA: TGCGCCAGCAGCTCCCAAGAGAATTCACCCCTCCACTTT. This encodes CASSSQENSPLHF.

This clonotype was counted many times. At one of its ends the junction is not consistent with the germline gene, which may arise from a read error. J is TRBJ2-3 and V is TRBV13; no firm D call. Germline CDR1 is PRHDT and CDR2 is FYEKMQ (reference sequence). The CDR3 loop spans 11 amino acids. The CDR3 loop is CASSVGDTQYF. In DNA form, the CDR3 reads TGTGCCAGCAGCGTAGGAGATACGCAGTATTTT.

This clonotype was seen ten or more times. The chain's CDR3 is CASTPSASSYNEQFF. Written as DNA, the CDR3 is TGTGCCAGCACTCCCAGCGCTAGCTCCTACAATGAGCAGTTCTTC. This sequence joins TRBV12-3 or TRBV12-4 and TRBJ2-1; D not resolved. The CDR3 totals 15 residues. V was pared by 7 bases and J by 0 bases, with 13 bases between.

The chain joins TRBV29-1 to TRBJ1-1; TRBD1 aligns across 12 bases. The CDR3 spans 17 residues. The germline CDR1 and CDR2 sequences are SQVTM and ANQGSEA. The CDR3 sequence: CSEIPGTGGAVRTEAFF. CDR3 nucleotide sequence: TGCAGTGAAATCCCCGGGACAGGGGGCGCGGTAAGAACTGAAGCTTTCTTT.

At least ten counts were recorded for this clonotype. The rearrangement uses TRBV20-1 and TRBJ2-5, with 9 bases identical to TRBD2. Germline CDR1 and CDR2: DFQATT and SNEGSKA (reference sequence). This CDR3 comprises 15 residues. The ends lost 0 bases at V and 6 bases at J; junction bases unmatched: 8. The CDR3 DNA is TGCAGTGCTAGAGATTTAGCGGGAGTGGGTAAGACCCAGTACTTC. This sequence encodes CSARDLAGVGKTQYF.